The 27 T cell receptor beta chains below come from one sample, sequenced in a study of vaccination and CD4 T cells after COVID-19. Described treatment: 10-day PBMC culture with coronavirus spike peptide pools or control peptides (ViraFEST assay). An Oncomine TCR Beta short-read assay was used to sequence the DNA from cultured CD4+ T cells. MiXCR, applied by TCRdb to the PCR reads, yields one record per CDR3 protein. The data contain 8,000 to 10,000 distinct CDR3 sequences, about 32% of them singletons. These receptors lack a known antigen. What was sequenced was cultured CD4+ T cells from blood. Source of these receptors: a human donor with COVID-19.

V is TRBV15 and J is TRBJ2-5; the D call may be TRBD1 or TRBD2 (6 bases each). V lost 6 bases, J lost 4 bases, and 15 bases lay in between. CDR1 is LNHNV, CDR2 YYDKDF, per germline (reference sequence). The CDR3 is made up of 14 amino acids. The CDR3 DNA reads TGTGCCACCAGGGGGGGCCGGGGGAGAGAGACCCAGTACTTC. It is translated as CATRGGRGRETQYF.

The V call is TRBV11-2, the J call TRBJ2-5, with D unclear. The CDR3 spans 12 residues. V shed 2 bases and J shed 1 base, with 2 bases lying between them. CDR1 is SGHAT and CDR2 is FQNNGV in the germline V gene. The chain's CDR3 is CASSLTQETQYF. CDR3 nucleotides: TGTGCCAGCAGCTTAACCCAAGAGACCCAGTACTTC.

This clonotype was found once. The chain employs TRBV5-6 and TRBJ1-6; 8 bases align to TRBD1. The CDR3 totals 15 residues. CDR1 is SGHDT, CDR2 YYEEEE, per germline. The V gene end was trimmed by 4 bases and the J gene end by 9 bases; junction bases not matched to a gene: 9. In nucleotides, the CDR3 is TGTGCCAGCAGCGTCACGGACAGGGAGGTTTCACCCCTCCACTTT. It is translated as CASSVTDREVSPLHF.

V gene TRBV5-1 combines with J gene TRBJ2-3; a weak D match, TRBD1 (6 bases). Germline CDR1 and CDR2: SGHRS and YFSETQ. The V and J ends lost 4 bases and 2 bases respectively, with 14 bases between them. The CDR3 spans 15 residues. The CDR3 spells CASSAQGLITDTQYF. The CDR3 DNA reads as TGCGCCAGCAGCGCGCAGGGGTTGATCACAGATACGCAGTATTTT.

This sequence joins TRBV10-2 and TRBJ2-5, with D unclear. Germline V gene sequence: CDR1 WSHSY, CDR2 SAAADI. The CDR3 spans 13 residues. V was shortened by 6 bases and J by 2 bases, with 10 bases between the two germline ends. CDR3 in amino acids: CASRRDLQETQYF. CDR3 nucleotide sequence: TGCGCCAGCAGGAGAGACCTTCAAGAGACCCAGTACTTC.

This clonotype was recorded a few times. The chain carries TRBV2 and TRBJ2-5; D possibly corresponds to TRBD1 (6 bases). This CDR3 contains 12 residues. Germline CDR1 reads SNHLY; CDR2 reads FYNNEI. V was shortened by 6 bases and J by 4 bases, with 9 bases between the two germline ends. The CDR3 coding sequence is TGTGCCAGCAGCCCGACAGGAGAGACCCAGTACTTC. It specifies CASSPTGETQYF.

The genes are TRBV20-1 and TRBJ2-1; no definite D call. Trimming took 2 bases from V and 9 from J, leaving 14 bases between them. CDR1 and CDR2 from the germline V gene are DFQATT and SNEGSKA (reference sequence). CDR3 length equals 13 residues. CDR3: CSARSETTAEQFF. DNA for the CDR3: TGCAGTGCTAGATCCGAGACGACTGCTGAGCAGTTCTTC.

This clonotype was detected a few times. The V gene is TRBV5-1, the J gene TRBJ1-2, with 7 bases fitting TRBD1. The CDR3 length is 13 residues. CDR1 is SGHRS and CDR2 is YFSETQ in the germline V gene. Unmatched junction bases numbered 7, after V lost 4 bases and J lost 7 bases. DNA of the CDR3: TGCGCCAGCAGCGCTGAGGGGGCCGGTGGCTACACCTTC. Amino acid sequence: CASSAEGAGGYTF. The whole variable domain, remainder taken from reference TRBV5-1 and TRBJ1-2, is KAGVTQTPRYLIKTRGQQVTLSCSPISGHRSVSWYQQTPGQGLQFLFEYFSETQRNKGNFPGRFSGRQFSNSRSEMNVSTLELGDSALYLCASSAEGAGGYTFGSGTRLTVV.

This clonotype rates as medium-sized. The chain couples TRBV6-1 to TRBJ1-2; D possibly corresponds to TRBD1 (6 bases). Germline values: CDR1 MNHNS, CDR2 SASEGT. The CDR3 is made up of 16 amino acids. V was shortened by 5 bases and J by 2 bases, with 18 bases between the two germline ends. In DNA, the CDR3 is TGTGCCAGCAGTCCTAACTATCACAGGGCGAACTATGGCTACACCTTC. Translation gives CASSPNYHRANYGYTF.

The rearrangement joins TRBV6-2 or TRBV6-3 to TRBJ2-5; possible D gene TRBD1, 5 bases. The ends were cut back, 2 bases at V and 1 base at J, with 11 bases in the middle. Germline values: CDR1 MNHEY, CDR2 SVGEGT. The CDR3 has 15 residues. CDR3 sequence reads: CASSYDQGLQETQYF. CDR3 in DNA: TGTGCCAGCAGTTACGACCAGGGCCTCCAAGAGACCCAGTACTTC.

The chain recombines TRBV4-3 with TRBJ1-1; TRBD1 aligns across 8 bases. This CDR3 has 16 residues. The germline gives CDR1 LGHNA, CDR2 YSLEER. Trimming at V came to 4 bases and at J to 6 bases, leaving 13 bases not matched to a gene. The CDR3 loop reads CASSRNAGQGEAEAFF. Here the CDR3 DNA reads TGCGCCAGCAGCCGGAATGCAGGACAGGGCGAAGCTGAAGCTTTCTTT.

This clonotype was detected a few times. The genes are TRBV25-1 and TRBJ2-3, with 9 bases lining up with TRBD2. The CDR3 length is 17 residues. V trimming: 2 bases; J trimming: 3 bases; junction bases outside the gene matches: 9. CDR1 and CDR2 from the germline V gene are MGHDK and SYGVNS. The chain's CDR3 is CASSEEASGVRTDTQYF. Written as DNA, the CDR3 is TGTGCCAGCAGTGAAGAAGCTAGCGGGGTAAGAACAGATACGCAGTATTTT.

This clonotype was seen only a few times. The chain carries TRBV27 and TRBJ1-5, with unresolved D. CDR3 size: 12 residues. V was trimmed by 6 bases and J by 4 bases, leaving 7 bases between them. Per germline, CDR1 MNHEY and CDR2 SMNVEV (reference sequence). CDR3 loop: CASSDFNQPQHF. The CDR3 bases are TGTGCCAGCAGCGACTTTAATCAGCCCCAGCATTTT.

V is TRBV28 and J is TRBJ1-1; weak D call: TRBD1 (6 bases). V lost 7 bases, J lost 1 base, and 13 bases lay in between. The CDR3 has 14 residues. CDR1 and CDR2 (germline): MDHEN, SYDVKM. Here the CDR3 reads CASMTGTKNTEAFF. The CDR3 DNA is TGTGCCAGCATGACCGGGACAAAGAACACTGAAGCTTTCTTT.

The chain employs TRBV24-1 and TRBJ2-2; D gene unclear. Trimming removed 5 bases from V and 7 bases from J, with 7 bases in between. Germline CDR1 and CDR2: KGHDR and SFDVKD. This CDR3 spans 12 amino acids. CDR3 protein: CATSAPFGELFF. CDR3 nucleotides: TGTGCCACCAGTGCCCCGTTCGGGGAGCTGTTTTTT.

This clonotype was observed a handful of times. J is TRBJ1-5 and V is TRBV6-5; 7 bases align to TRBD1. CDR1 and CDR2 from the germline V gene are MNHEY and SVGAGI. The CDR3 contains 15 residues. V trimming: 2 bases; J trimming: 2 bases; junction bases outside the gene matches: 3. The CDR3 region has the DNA TGTGCCAGCAGTTACACGACAGGGCGCAATCAGCCCCAGCATTTT. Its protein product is CASSYTTGRNQPQHF.

The CDR3: CASSIDRAEAFF. For the CDR3, the DNA is TGTGCCAGCAGCATTGACAGGGCAGAAGCTTTCTTT. The chain is built from TRBV9 and TRBJ1-1, with TRBD1 matching 7 bases. CDR1 is SGDLS and CDR2 is YYNGEE in the germline V gene. The CDR3 sequence is 12 residues long. V gave up 4 bases and J gave up 8 bases; unmatched junction bases: 5.

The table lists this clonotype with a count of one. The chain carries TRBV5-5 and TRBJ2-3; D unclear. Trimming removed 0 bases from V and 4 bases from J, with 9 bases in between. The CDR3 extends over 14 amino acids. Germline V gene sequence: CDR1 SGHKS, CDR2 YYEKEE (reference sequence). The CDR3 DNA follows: TGTGCCAGCAGCTTGGCAGTGTTCGCAGATACGCAGTATTTT. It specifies CASSLAVFADTQYF.

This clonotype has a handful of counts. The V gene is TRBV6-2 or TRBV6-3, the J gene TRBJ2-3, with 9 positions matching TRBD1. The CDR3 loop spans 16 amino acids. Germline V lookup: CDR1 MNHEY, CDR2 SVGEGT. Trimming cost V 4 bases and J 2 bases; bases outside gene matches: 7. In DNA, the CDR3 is TGTGCCAGCAGTTTGGGACAGGGACGGTACACAGATACGCAGTATTTT. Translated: CASSLGQGRYTDTQYF.

In DNA, the CDR3 is TGTGCCAGCAGCGCCCACCCGGGACTAGCGGGGGATCCCTACAATGAGCAGTTCTTC. This codes for CASSAHPGLAGDPYNEQFF. The chain carries TRBV25-1 and TRBJ2-1; 14 bases map to TRBD2. The trim removed 6 bases at V and 2 bases at J, leaving 12 bases unmatched. The CDR3 length is 19 residues. Germline V gene lookup returns CDR1 MGHDK and CDR2 SYGVNS.

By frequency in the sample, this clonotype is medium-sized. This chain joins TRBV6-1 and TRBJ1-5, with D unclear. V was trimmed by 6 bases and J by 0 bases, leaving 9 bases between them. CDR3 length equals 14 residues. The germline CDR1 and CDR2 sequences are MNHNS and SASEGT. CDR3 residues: CASRQADSNQPQHF. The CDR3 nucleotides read TGTGCCAGCAGGCAGGCAGATAGCAATCAGCCCCAGCATTTT.

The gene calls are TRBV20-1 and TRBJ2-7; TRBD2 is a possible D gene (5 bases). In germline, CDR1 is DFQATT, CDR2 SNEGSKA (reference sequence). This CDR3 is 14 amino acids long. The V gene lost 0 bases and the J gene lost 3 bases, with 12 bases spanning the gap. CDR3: CSARDRRGFYEQYF. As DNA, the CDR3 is TGCAGTGCTAGAGATCGTCGGGGATTCTACGAGCAGTACTTC.

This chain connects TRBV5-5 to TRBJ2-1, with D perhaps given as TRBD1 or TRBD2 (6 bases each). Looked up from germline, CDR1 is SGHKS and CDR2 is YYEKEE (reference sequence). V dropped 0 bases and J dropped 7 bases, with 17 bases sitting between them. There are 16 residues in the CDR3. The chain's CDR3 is CASSLGGGGVWNEQFF. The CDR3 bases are TGTGCCAGCAGCTTGGGAGGGGGAGGTGTCTGGAATGAGCAGTTCTTC.

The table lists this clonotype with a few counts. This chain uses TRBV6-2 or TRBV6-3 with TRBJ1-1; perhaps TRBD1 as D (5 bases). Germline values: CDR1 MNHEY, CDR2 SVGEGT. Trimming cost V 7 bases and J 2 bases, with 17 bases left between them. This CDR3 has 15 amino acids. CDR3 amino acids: CASKQPSGTNTEAFF. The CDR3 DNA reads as TGTGCCAGCAAACAACCCTCCGGGACTAACACTGAAGCTTTCTTT.

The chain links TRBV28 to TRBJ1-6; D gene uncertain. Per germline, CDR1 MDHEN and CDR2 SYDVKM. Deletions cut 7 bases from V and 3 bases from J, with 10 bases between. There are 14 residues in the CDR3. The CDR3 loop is CASTLLSYNSPLHF. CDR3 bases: TGTGCCAGCACGCTGCTCAGCTATAATTCACCCCTCCACTTT.

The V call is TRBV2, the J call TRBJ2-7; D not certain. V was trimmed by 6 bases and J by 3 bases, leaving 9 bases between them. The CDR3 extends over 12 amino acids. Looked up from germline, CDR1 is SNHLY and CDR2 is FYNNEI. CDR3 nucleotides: TGTGCCAGCAGGGGCCAACTCTACGAGCAGTACTTC. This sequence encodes CASRGQLYEQYF.

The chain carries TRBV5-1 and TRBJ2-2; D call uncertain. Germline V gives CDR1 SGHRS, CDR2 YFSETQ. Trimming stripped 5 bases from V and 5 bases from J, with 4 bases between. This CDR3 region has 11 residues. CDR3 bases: TGCGCCAGCAGTAGGACCGGGGAGCTGTTTTTT. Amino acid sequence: CASSRTGELFF.